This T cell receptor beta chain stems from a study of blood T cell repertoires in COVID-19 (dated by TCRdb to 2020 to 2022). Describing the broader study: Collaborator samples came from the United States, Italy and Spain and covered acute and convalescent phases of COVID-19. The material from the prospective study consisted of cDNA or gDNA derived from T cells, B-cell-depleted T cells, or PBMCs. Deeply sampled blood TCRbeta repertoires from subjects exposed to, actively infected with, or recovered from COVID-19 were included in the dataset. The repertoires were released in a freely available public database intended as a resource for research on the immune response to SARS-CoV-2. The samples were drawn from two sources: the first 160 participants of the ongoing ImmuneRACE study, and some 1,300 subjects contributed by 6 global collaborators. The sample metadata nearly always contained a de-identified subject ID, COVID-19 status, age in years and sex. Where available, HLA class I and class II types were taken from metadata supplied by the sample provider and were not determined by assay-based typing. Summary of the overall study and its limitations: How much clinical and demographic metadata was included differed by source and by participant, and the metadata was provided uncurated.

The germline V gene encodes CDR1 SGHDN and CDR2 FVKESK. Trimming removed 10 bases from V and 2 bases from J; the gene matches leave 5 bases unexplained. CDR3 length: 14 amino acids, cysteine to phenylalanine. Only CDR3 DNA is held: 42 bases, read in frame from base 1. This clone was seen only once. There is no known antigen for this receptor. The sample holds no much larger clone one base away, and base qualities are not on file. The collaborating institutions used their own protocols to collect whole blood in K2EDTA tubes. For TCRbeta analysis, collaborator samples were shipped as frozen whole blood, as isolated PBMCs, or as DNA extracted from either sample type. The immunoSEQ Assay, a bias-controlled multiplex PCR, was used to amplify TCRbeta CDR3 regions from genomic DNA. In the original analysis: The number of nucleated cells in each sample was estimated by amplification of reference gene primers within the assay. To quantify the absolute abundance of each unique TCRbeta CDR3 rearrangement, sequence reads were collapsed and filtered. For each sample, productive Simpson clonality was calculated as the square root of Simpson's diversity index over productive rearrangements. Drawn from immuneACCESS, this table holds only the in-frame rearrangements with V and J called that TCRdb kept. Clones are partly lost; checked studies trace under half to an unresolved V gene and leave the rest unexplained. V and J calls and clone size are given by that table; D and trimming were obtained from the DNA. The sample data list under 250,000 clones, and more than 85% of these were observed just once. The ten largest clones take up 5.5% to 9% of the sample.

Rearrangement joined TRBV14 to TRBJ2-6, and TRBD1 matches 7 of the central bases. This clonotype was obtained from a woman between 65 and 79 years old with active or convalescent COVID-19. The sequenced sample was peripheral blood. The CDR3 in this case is CATSGQAGANVLTF. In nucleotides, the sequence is TGTGCCACCTCTGGACAGGCTGGGGCCAACGTCCTGACTTTC.